This record covers a single T cell receptor (beta chain). Synthetic TCR analog templates were spiked into all PCRs individually. The assay was immunoSEQ multiplex PCR, and TCRdb's table has in-frame clones only and misses some. The profile shows about 130,000 clones, approximately 84% of them singletons. Time point described: pretreatment peripheral blood. Between 1 and 8 samples per patient were obtained, pretreatment and on-treatment. This sample is drawn from a study of PD-L1 blockade in urothelial cancer. Study-wide background: After treatment start, blood was analyzed at 3 weeks (second dose) and at 6 weeks. Peripheral blood specimens exhibited a median yield of about 140,000 T cells.

Per the germline V gene, CDR1 is MGHRA and CDR2 is YSYEKL. V was cut by 1 base and J by 0 bases, with 12 bases left in between. The CDR3 contains 17 residues. The receptor's source is a man between 45 and 60 years old with urothelial cancer. The starting material was PBMCs, obtained around atezolizumab (anti-PD-L1) treatment. The chain is built from TRBV4-1 and TRBJ2-2; possible D gene TRBD1, 5 bases. The CDR3: CASSQGPGHTNTGELFF. The DNA of the CDR3 is TGCGCCAGCAGCCAAGGGCCCGGACATACGAACACCGGGGAGCTGTTTTTT.